The rows below give T cell receptor beta chains drawn from one sample of a study of cytomegalovirus exposure and HLA in healthy donors. The repertoire was sequenced with immunoSEQ multiplex PCR; TCRdb's copy has only in-frame clones and lacks some. This table has 150,000 or so clones, 85% to 90% appearing once. Sequences were obtained from PBMCs. The receptors here all came from a woman aged 18-29 years in good health and CMV-seropositive. The CDR3 runs from the conserved cysteine through the conserved F or W. Fields, in order: D gene, clone size, J gene, V gene, CDR3 DNA, CDR3 protein. The D gene is left open where the match is weak. Expanded clones are given a class, and other clones once, few, many or no size at all.

TRBD2,-,TRBJ2-3,TRBV5-1,TGCGCCAGCAGCCCAACGACTAGCGGTGAGGGTACGCAGTATTTT,CASSPTTSGEGTQYF
TRBD2,-,TRBJ2-4,TRBV10-2,TGCGCCAGTATCGCGAAGCCTCCGGGACTAGCGGGAGAATGGGACATTCAGTACTTC,CASIAKPPGLAGEWDIQYF
-,few,TRBJ1-3,TRBV14,TGTGCCAGCAGCCAAGCCGGACAGGGAAACACCATATATTTT,CASSQAGQGNTIYF
TRBD2,-,TRBJ2-1,TRBV6-5,TGTGCCAGCAGCCCCGGGGAAGCGGGGGCCGGGGAGCAGTTCTTC,CASSPGEAGAGEQFF
-,-,TRBJ1-2,TRBV30,TGTGCCTGGAGTGGAGGCTCCTCCTATGGCTACACCTTC,CAWSGGSSYGYTF
TRBD2,-,TRBJ2-1,TRBV11-2,TGTGCCAGCATGCGGGAGAGTTACAATGAGCAGTTCTTC,CASMRESYNEQFF
-,once,TRBJ2-7,TRBV14,TGTGCCAGCAGTACCTACTCCTACGAGCAGTACTTC,CASSTYSYEQYF
-,-,TRBJ2-7,TRBV28,TGTGCCAGCAGTTTCGCAGGGACCTACGAGCAGTACTTC,CASSFAGTYEQYF
-,-,TRBJ2-7,TRBV11-2,TGTGCCAGCAGCTATGGAGACCGCTATCTACCCTACGAGCAGTACTTC,CASSYGDRYLPYEQYF
TRBD2,-,TRBJ2-5,TRBV5-4,TGTGCCAGCAGCTCCCTGTCAGGCGGGAGGGCCCGAGAGACCCAGTACTTC,CASSSLSGGRARETQYF
TRBD2,-,TRBJ2-7,TRBV5-4,TGTGCCAGCAGCCGGTCGGGGCCACTAGCGGGAGTTGAGCAGTACTTC,CASSRSGPLAGVEQYF
-,-,TRBJ1-3,TRBV2,TGTGCCAGCAGTGATTACACCATCTCTGGAAACACCATATATTTT,CASSDYTISGNTIYF
TRBD2,-,TRBJ2-3,TRBV5-1,TGCGCCAGCAGCTTGGTTGGTAGCGGGAGGGGCACAGATACGCAGTATTTT,CASSLVGSGRGTDTQYF
TRBD2,-,TRBJ2-1,TRBV30,TGTGCCTGGAGTGTACTAGCGGAGTCCTACAATGAGCAGTTCTTC,CAWSVLAESYNEQFF
-,-,TRBJ2-7,TRBV5-6,TGTGCCAGCAGCTTGGCCGGGCAGGGGCCCGAGCAGTACTTC,CASSLAGQGPEQYF
-,-,TRBJ1-1,TRBV28,TGTGCCAGCAGTTTGATAGTGAACACTGAAGCTTTCTTT,CASSLIVNTEAFF
TRBD1,-,TRBJ2-1,TRBV27,TGTGCCAGCACCCTCAGGGGGAGCTCCTACAATGAGCAGTTCTTC,CASTLRGSSYNEQFF
TRBD1,-,TRBJ1-2,TRBV9,TGTGCCAGCAGCTCGGGGACAGTTAACTATGGCTACACCTTC,CASSSGTVNYGYTF
TRBD1,-,TRBJ1-1,TRBV13,TGTGCCAGCAGCTCCTACAGGGGAGTGGGGAACACTGAAGCTTTCTTT,CASSSYRGVGNTEAFF
-,-,TRBJ2-4,TRBV28,TGTGCCAGCACCACAATGGGACTAGCCAAAAACATTCAGTACTTC,CASTTMGLAKNIQYF
-,-,TRBJ2-1,TRBV9,TGTGCCAGCAGCGTACAGGGGTACTCCTACAATGAGCAGTTCTTC,CASSVQGYSYNEQFF
-,few,TRBJ1-2,TRBV19,TGTGCCAGTAGTATCCGGCGGAACTATGGCTACACCTTC,CASSIRRNYGYTF
TRBD1,-,TRBJ1-2,TRBV5-6,TGTGCCAGCAGCCGAGGAACAGGGGCGCGGGGCTATGGCTACACCTTC,CASSRGTGARGYGYTF
TRBD2,-,TRBJ2-7,TRBV4-3,TGCGCCAGCAGCCCCGGGACTAGACCCTACGAGCAGTACTTC,CASSPGTRPYEQYF
-,-,TRBJ2-7,TRBV15,TGTGCCACCAGAAGTCTAGCCAACTCCTACGAGCAGTACTTC,CATRSLANSYEQYF
TRBD1,-,TRBJ2-1,TRBV2,TGTGCCAGCAGTAGGACAGGGTTCTACAATGAGCAGTTCTTC,CASSRTGFYNEQFF
-,-,TRBJ2-5,TRBV5-1,TGCGCCAGCAGCAACCAGGGGGGAGAGACCCAGTACTTC,CASSNQGGETQYF
TRBD1,-,TRBJ1-1,TRBV19,TGTGCCAGTATGCCACCGGGACAGGGGAACACTGAAGCTTTCTTT,CASMPPGQGNTEAFF
TRBD2,few,TRBJ2-7,TRBV18,TGTGCCAGCTCACCCTTTGGGATCACGGGAGGCCTCCGGAGGCAGTACTTC,CASSPFGITGGLRRQYF
-,-,TRBJ2-7,TRBV2,TGTGCCAGCAGTAGGATTTGGAGGGACGAGCAGTACTTC,CASSRIWRDEQYF
-,-,TRBJ2-7,TRBV7-2,TGTGCCAGCAGGACCGGGACGGGGAGGTCCTACGAGCAGTACTTC,CASRTGTGRSYEQYF
-,-,TRBJ1-4,TRBV30,TGTGCCTGGAGCCCGACCCCGGGGGATGAAAAACTGTTTTTT,CAWSPTPGDEKLFF
-,-,TRBJ2-1,TRBV27,TGTGCCAGCAGCTACTACAATGAGCAGTTCTTC,CASSYYNEQFF
-,-,TRBJ2-5,TRBV15,TGTGCCACCAGCAGAGATATTGGGCAGGGGCAGACCCAGTACTTC,CATSRDIGQGQTQYF
TRBD1,-,TRBJ1-2,TRBV29-1,TGCAGCGTGACGGACAGGGTGGGCTATGGCTACACCTTC,CSVTDRVGYGYTF
-,-,TRBJ2-2,TRBV10-3,TGTGCCATCAGGGGTGCACAGGGTAACACCGGGGAGCTGTTTTTT,CAIRGAQGNTGELFF
TRBD2,-,TRBJ2-3,TRBV2,TGTGCCAGCGGGGAGGGGTCGCAGTATTTT,CASGEGSQYF
TRBD1,-,TRBJ1-2,TRBV29-1,TGCAGCGTTGATGCCCCGGACAGGGAATACAACGGCTACACCTTC,CSVDAPDREYNGYTF
-,-,TRBJ2-3,TRBV28,TGTGCCAGCAGTTTCCCGTCGGGTGGGGGGAGCACGCAGTATTTT,CASSFPSGGGSTQYF
TRBD2,-,TRBJ2-1,TRBV7-2,TGTGCCAGCAGCTTAGCGCGATGGGGACTAGCGGACCGGGTATACAATGAGCAGTTCTTC,CASSLARWGLADRVYNEQFF
TRBD2,-,TRBJ2-5,TRBV9,TGTGCCAGCAGCGTAGGGGCAGGAGGGCTAGCGGGACAAGAGACCCAGTACTTC,CASSVGAGGLAGQETQYF
-,-,TRBJ1-2,TRBV6-5,TGTGCCAGCAGTCGACAGTCTAACTATGGCTACACCTTC,CASSRQSNYGYTF
-,-,TRBJ2-3,TRBV28,TGTGCCAGCAGTTTAGCGGAGCGAAACACAGATACGCAGTATTTT,CASSLAERNTDTQYF
TRBD2,-,TRBJ2-2,TRBV5-4,TGTGCCAGCAGTCTGGGATCTAGCGGGAGGAGCACCGGGGAGCTGTTTTTT,CASSLGSSGRSTGELFF
TRBD1,-,TRBJ2-1,TRBV4-1,TGCGCCAGCAGCCCCCGGGACAGGGTTAAGGATGAGCAGTTCTTC,CASSPRDRVKDEQFF
TRBD2,few,TRBJ2-7,TRBV4-1,TGCGCCAGCAGCCCAGCGGGAGATGAGCAGTACTTC,CASSPAGDEQYF
-,-,TRBJ1-1,TRBV4-1,TGCGCCAGCAGCAGGGACATCGTAACTGAAGCTTTCTTT,CASSRDIVTEAFF